The source of this T cell receptor beta chain is a study of early T cells in non-severe SARS-CoV-2 infection. Whole-study results and caveats: VDJdb matching, biased toward anti-spike CD8 responses, missed private and CD4 specificities.

Germline V gives CDR1 SQVTM, CDR2 ANQGSEA. Trimming removed 4 bases at V and 3 bases at J, with 12 bases between. The CDR3 covers 14 residues. With regard to this clonotype: The antigen remains unidentified.

TCRdb re-called the 5' RACE reads through MiXCR, storing one row per CDR3 protein. Of over 45,000 distinct CDR3 sequences listed, about 15% are singletons. The chain employs TRBV29-1 and TRBJ2-2; D gene unclear. This TCR derives from an adult who was a healthcare worker with PCR-confirmed SARS-CoV-2 infection or an uninfected control (not recorded which). The sample in question was whole blood, obtained at baseline. Written as DNA, the CDR3 is TGCAGCGTTGCCCTAAGTATGGACACCGGGGAGCTGTTTTTT. Translation: CSVALSMDTGELFF.